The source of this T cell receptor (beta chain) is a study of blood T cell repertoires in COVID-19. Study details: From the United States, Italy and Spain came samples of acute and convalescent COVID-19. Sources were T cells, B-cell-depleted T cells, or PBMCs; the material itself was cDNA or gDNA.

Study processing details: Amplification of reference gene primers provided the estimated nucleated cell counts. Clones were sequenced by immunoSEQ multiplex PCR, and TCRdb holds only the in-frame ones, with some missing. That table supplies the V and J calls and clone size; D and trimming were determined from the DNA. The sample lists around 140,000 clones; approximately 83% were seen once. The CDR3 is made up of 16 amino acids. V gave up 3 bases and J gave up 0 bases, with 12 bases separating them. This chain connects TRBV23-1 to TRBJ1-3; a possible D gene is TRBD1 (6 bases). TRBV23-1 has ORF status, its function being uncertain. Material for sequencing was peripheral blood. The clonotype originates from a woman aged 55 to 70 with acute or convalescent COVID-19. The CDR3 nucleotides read TGCGCCAGCAGTCACACCGGGACACCCTCTGGAAACACCATATATTTT. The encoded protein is CASSHTGTPSGNTIYF.